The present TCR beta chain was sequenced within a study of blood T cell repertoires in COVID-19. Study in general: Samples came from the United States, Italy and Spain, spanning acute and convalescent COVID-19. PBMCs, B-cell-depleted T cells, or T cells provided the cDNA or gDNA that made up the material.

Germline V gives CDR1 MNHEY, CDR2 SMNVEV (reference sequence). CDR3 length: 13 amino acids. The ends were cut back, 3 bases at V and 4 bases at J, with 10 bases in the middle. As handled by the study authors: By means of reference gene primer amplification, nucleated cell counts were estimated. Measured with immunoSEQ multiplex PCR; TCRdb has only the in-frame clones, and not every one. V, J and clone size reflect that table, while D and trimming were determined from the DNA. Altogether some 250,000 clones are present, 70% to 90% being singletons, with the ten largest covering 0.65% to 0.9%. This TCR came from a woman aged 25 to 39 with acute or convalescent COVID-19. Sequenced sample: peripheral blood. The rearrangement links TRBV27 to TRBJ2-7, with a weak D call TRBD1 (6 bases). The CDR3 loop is CASSFTGPYEQYF. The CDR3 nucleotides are TGTGCCAGCAGTTTTACAGGGCCATACGAGCAGTACTTC.